These 14 T cell receptor beta chains originate from one sample sequenced in a study of cytomegalovirus exposure and HLA in healthy donors listed by TCRdb under 2017. Library generation was performed with the immunoSEQ multiplex PCR assay. TCRdb stores this immuneACCESS table with in-frame sequences only. Part of the clones is absent; in the studies checked, under half of the shortfall reflects unresolved V genes, and no reason is known for the rest. The sample table records around 150,000 clones; over 80% of these occur just once. Around 2.5% of the sample goes to the ten largest clones. The specimen was PBMCs. These receptors all stem from a man aged 30 to 39 in good health and CMV-seropositive.

This chain uses TRBV19 with TRBJ1-5, with 9 bases fitting TRBD1. The V segment lost 7 bases and the J segment 4 bases; nucleotides outside the gene matches: 8. The germline V gene encodes CDR1 LNHDA and CDR2 SQIVND (reference sequence). This CDR3 is built from 15 residues. The CDR3 sequence is CASTQQGQGNQPQHF. In DNA, the CDR3 is TGTGCCAGTACCCAGCAGGGACAGGGAAATCAGCCCCAGCATTTT.

CDR3 in amino acids: CASSISWNTEAFF. The CDR3 coding sequence is TGTGCCAGCAGTATTTCCTGGAACACTGAAGCTTTCTTT. This sequence joins TRBV14 and TRBJ1-1, with unresolved D. Between the trimmed V and J ends, which lost 6 bases and 1 base, there was a span of 9 bases. The V gene's germline CDR1 is SGHDN and CDR2 FVKESK. The CDR3 has 13 amino acids.

This chain links TRBV27 with TRBJ2-7, with 7 bases lining up with TRBD1. The CDR3 has 14 residues. Looked up from germline, CDR1 is MNHEY and CDR2 is SMNVEV (reference sequence). The junction had 2 bases not matched to a gene; V was cut back by 1 base and J by 2 bases. In DNA, the CDR3 is TGTGCCAGCAGTTTATACAGGGGACCCTACGAGCAGTACTTC. This translates into CASSLYRGPYEQYF.

This clone was detected a few times. The chain recombines TRBV11-2 with TRBJ1-2, with 8 positions matching TRBD1. The V gene end was trimmed by 6 bases and the J gene end by 0 bases; junction bases not matched to a gene: 6. The CDR3 is made up of 15 amino acids. Germline V gives CDR1 SGHAT, CDR2 FQNNGV. This CDR3 is CASRRQGTANYGYTF. In DNA, the CDR3 is TGTGCCAGCAGGAGACAGGGGACAGCTAACTATGGCTACACCTTC.

The rearrangement uses TRBV27 and TRBJ2-2, with D maybe TRBD1 (5 bases). The CDR3 is 15 residues long. Per the germline V gene, CDR1 is MNHEY and CDR2 is SMNVEV (reference sequence). V was pared by 2 bases and J by 6 bases, with 13 bases between. DNA for the CDR3: TGTGCCAGCAGTTTAGAGCCTGCAGGGTCCGGGGAGCTGTTTTTT. It translates to CASSLEPAGSGELFF.

CDR3 sequence reads: CASSPEGHQQYF. The DNA of the CDR3 is TGTGCCAGCAGCCCCGAAGGACACCAGCAGTACTTC. The gene calls are TRBV7-9 and TRBJ2-7, with D tentatively TRBD1 (5 bases). This CDR3 is built from 12 residues. CDR1 and CDR2 (germline): SEHNR, FQNEAQ (reference sequence). Trimming shortened V by 5 bases and J by 8 bases, and 13 bases separated the two germline ends.

The chain joins TRBV19 to TRBJ1-3, with a possible D match to TRBD1 (6 bases). V gave up 3 bases and J gave up 0 bases, with 18 bases separating them. The CDR3 consists of 18 residues. CDR1 is LNHDA, CDR2 SQIVND, per germline (reference sequence). CDR3: CASSMWDIGFSSGNTIYF. The CDR3 region has the DNA TGTGCCAGTAGTATGTGGGACATCGGATTTAGCTCTGGAAACACCATATATTTT.

The rearrangement uses TRBV6-5 and TRBJ1-2, with 7 bases that match TRBD1. The CDR3 runs to 15 residues. The junction had 11 bases not matched to a gene; V was cut back by 6 bases and J by 4 bases. Germline CDR1 reads MNHEY; CDR2 reads SVGAGI. The CDR3 sequence is CASRQGPRPGYGYTF. The CDR3 DNA sequence: TGTGCCAGCAGACAGGGGCCCAGGCCGGGCTATGGCTACACCTTC.

The chain couples TRBV6-1 to TRBJ2-7; 9 nucleotides line up with TRBD2. CDR1 is MNHNS and CDR2 is SASEGT in the germline V gene. The CDR3 runs to 13 residues. Unmatched junction bases numbered 8, after V lost 8 bases and J lost 6 bases. The CDR3 protein is CASGLAGWGEQYF. CDR3 DNA: TGTGCCAGCGGTCTAGCGGGGTGGGGCGAGCAGTACTTC.

The rearrangement joins TRBV15 to TRBJ2-3; maybe TRBD2 (7 bases). The CDR3 loop spans 14 amino acids. The V end was cut by 5 bases, the J end by 6 bases, with 15 bases between. Germline V lookup: CDR1 LNHNV, CDR2 YYDKDF (reference sequence). The chain's CDR3 is CATSFRGAEDTQYF. The CDR3 DNA reads as TGTGCCACCAGCTTCCGGGGGGCGGAGGATACGCAGTATTTT.

This clone was seen only once. This chain links TRBV27 with TRBJ2-5, with TRBD2 matching over 9 bases. The CDR3 runs 14 residues. J was trimmed by 5 bases and V by 7 bases; bases with no gene match: 8. CDR1 is MNHEY and CDR2 is SMNVEV in the germline V gene (reference sequence). CDR3 region: CASTGGGARETQYF. The CDR3 DNA sequence: TGTGCCAGCACTGGCGGGGGGGCCCGGGAGACCCAGTACTTC.

The CDR3 nucleotides read TGTGCCAGCACCGGACTAGCGGGCAATGAGCAGTTCTTC. Encoded protein: CASTGLAGNEQFF. This sequence joins TRBV9 and TRBJ2-1, with TRBD2 matching over 11 bases. The V gene end was trimmed by 6 bases and the J gene end by 6 bases; junction bases not matched to a gene: 2. Germline CDR1 is SGDLS and CDR2 is YYNGEE. The CDR3 runs 13 residues.

V and J are TRBV7-8 and TRBJ1-2, with D hard to call. This CDR3 contains 15 residues. Trimming removed 2 bases at V and 5 bases at J, with 15 bases between. CDR1 and CDR2 (germline): SGHVS, FQNEAQ. The chain's CDR3 is CASSLSFGEQYGYTF. The CDR3 DNA reads as TGTGCCAGCAGCTTAAGTTTCGGGGAACAGTATGGCTACACCTTC.

The genes are TRBV6-5 and TRBJ1-2; D ambiguous. Germline V gives CDR1 MNHEY, CDR2 SVGAGI. The CDR3 loop spans 12 amino acids. With 6 bases removed from V and 8 bases from J, the gap between germline ends came to 13 bases. The CDR3 coding sequence is TGTGCCAGCAGGTCCGAGGGAGGCGGCTACACCTTC. Amino acid sequence: CASRSEGGGYTF.